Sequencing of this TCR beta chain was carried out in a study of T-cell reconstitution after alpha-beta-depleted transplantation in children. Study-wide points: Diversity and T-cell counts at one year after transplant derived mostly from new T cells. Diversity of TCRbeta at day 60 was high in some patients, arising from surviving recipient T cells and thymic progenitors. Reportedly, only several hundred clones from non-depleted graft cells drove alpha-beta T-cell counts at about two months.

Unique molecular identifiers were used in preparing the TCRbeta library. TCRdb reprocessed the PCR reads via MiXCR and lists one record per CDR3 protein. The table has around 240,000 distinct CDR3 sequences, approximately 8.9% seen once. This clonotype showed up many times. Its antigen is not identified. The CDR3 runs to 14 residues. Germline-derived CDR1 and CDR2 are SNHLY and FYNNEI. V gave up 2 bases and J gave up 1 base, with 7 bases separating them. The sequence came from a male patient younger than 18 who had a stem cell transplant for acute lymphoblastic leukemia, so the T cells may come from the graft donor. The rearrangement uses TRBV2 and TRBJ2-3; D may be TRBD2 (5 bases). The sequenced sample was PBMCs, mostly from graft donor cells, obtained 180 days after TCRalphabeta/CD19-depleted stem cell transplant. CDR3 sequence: CASSELARTDTQYF. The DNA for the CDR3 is TGTGCCAGCAGTGAACTAGCCCGCACAGATACGCAGTATTTT.